The next 25 T cell receptor beta chains were all read from a single sample in a study of CD8 T cells in Susac syndrome. RNA, at about 0.5 to 1 ug, was reverse transcribed with random hexamers. TCRdb analysed the immunoSEQ multiplex PCR reads with MiXCR anew, one entry per CDR3 protein. The table has 200,000 to 250,000 distinct CDR3 sequences, around 93% seen once. Sequences were obtained from CD4+ T cells from PBMCs. These receptors were collected from a human donor with Susac syndrome.

The gene calls are TRBV6-5 and TRBJ1-4, with D perhaps matching TRBD1 (6 bases). In germline, CDR1 is MNHEY, CDR2 SVGAGI. The V gene lost 8 bases and the J gene lost 8 bases, with 18 bases spanning the gap. The CDR3 runs 14 residues. The CDR3, as DNA: TGTGCCAGCGCCCGGGGGGCGCTTGTAGAAAAACTGTTTTTT. Translated: CASARGALVEKLFF.

This chain links TRBV24-1 with TRBJ2-5; the match to TRBD1 covers 7 bases. J lost 5 bases, V lost 4 bases, and 6 bases had no gene match. CDR1 is KGHDR and CDR2 is SFDVKD in the germline V gene. The CDR3 is made up of 14 amino acids. CDR3: CATSDYRGTETQYF. For the CDR3, the DNA is TGTGCCACCAGTGACTACAGGGGCACGGAGACCCAGTACTTC.

V is TRBV28 and J is TRBJ2-5; 14 bases agree with TRBD2. Trimming at V came to 5 bases and at J to 5 bases, leaving 7 bases not matched to a gene. This CDR3 contains 16 residues. Germline CDR1 MDHEN, CDR2 SYDVKM. The CDR3 region has the DNA TGTGCCAGCAGTCCAGGACTAGCGGGGGGCGGGGAGACCCAGTACTTC. This sequence encodes CASSPGLAGGGETQYF.

The J gene is TRBJ2-6, the V gene TRBV7-2; no firm D call. V was trimmed by 5 bases and J by 5 bases, leaving 10 bases between them. The CDR3 sequence is 14 residues long. Germline CDR1 SGHTA, CDR2 FQGNSA. The CDR3 loop is CASSQPTRANVLTF. The CDR3 DNA follows: TGTGCCAGCAGCCAGCCGACACGGGCCAACGTCCTGACTTTC.

The V gene is TRBV30, the J gene TRBJ2-5; D possibly corresponds to TRBD2 (6 bases). Deletions cut 0 bases from V and 1 base from J, with 15 bases between. The CDR3 is made up of 16 amino acids. Germline V lookup: CDR1 GTSNPN, CDR2 SVGIG (reference sequence). CDR3 sequence: CAWSVSGDRFQETQYF. The CDR3 DNA sequence: TGTGCCTGGAGTGTATCGGGAGACAGATTCCAAGAGACCCAGTACTTC.

The genes are TRBV19 and TRBJ1-1; D is undetermined. Germline lookup yields CDR1 LNHDA and CDR2 SQIVND (reference sequence). The CDR3 spans 15 residues. V gave up 7 bases and J gave up 0 bases, with 15 bases separating them. CDR3 DNA: TGTGCCAGTACCGCGGCCACTAGTGTGAACACTGAAGCTTTCTTT. This sequence encodes CASTAATSVNTEAFF.

The chain combines TRBV9 with TRBJ2-1; TRBD2 aligns across 13 bases. V trimming: 3 bases; J trimming: 6 bases; junction bases outside the gene matches: 9. This CDR3 has 17 residues. Looked up from germline, CDR1 is SGDLS and CDR2 is YYNGEE. This chain's CDR3 is CASSETSGGTHLNEQFF. CDR3 coding DNA: TGTGCCAGCAGCGAGACTAGCGGGGGGACCCACCTCAATGAGCAGTTCTTC.

The chain uses TRBV19 and TRBJ1-5; the match to TRBD1 covers 11 bases. CDR1 and CDR2 (germline): LNHDA, SQIVND (reference sequence). The CDR3 length is 16 residues. V lost 4 bases, J lost 6 bases, and 8 bases stayed unmatched. The CDR3 sequence: CASSTAGTGGGQPQHF. The CDR3 DNA reads TGTGCCAGTAGTACGGCCGGGACAGGGGGTGGTCAGCCCCAGCATTTT.

The chain has TRBV7-2 and TRBJ1-1; D is uncertain. Germline values: CDR1 SGHTA, CDR2 FQGNSA. V dropped 5 bases and J dropped 1 base, with 8 bases sitting between them. CDR3 length: 13 residues. The CDR3 DNA reads TGTGCCAGCAGCCCCGACCCGAACACTGAAGCTTTCTTT. This sequence encodes CASSPDPNTEAFF.

This clonotype was seen a single time. The V gene is TRBV6-5, the J gene TRBJ2-7; D unresolved. Trimming pared 7 bases from V and 7 bases from J, leaving 14 bases between. CDR1 is MNHEY and CDR2 is SVGAGI in the germline V gene. This CDR3 has 12 residues. In DNA, the CDR3 is TGTGCCAGCAAGGGAACCTTACGGGAGCAGTACTTC. Translated: CASKGTLREQYF.

This chain connects TRBV14 to TRBJ2-3, with D unresolved. The CDR3 has 15 residues. V was clipped by 1 base and J by 1 base, with 9 bases between them. From germline, CDR1 is SGHDN and CDR2 FVKESK. CDR3 coding DNA: TGTGCCAGCAGCCAAGGGACCAGAGGCACAGATACGCAGTATTTT. Protein product: CASSQGTRGTDTQYF.

The CDR3 bases are TGCGCCAGCTCCCCCGGGACCCTTGGTGGAGGCTACACCTTC. Its protein product is CASSPGTLGGGYTF. The chain has TRBV5-1 and TRBJ1-2, with D possibly TRBD1 on 5 matching bases. V lost 7 bases and J 8 bases, leaving 21 bases between the germline ends. The CDR3 runs 14 residues. Germline CDR1 and CDR2: SGHRS and YFSETQ.

The V call is TRBV12-3 or TRBV12-4, the J call TRBJ2-2; unclear D gene. With 2 bases removed from V and 2 bases from J, the gap between germline ends came to 6 bases. The CDR3 covers 14 residues. This CDR3 reads CASSLSRNTGELFF. The CDR3 DNA sequence: TGTGCCAGCAGTTTAAGCAGAAACACCGGGGAGCTGTTTTTT.

The V gene is TRBV5-1, the J gene TRBJ1-1; 10 nucleotides match TRBD1. From germline, CDR1 is SGHRS and CDR2 YFSETQ. V lost 0 bases, J lost 1 base, and 9 bases stayed unmatched. This CDR3 is built from 18 residues. The CDR3: CASSLGLGTGATNTEAFF. CDR3 DNA sequence: TGCGCCAGCAGCTTGGGGTTGGGGACAGGGGCGACGAACACTGAAGCTTTCTTT.

The chain carries TRBV18 and TRBJ2-1; D is unresolved. The length of the CDR3 is 13 residues. The ends were cut back, 0 bases at V and 4 bases at J, with 4 bases in the middle. Germline values: CDR1 KGHSH, CDR2 LQKENI. As DNA, the CDR3 is TGTGCCAGCTCACCACCCCAGTACAATGAGCAGTTCTTC. Its protein is CASSPPQYNEQFF.

V is TRBV5-1 and J is TRBJ1-4, with D unclear. V gave up 1 base and J gave up 5 bases, with 9 bases separating them. Germline loops: CDR1 SGHRS, CDR2 YFSETQ. This CDR3 is 14 amino acids long. The CDR3 nucleotides read TGCGCCAGCAGCTTGAGTCTCGGAAATGAAAAACTGTTTTTT. Protein: CASSLSLGNEKLFF. The entire variable domain, with the rest obtained from reference TRBV5-1 and TRBJ1-4, is as follows: KAGVTQTPRYLIKTRGQQVTLSCSPISGHRSVSWYQQTPGQGLQFLFEYFSETQRNKGNFPGRFSGRQFSNSRSEMNVSTLELGDSALYLCASSLSLGNEKLFFGSGTQLSVL.

J is TRBJ2-7 and V is TRBV14, with D uncertain. V lost 1 base to trimming and J lost 6 bases, with 13 bases between them. Germline V lookup: CDR1 SGHDN, CDR2 FVKESK. The CDR3 is made up of 14 amino acids. Here the CDR3 reads CASSQVWPPVEQYF. CDR3 coding DNA: TGTGCCAGCAGCCAAGTGTGGCCGCCAGTCGAGCAGTACTTC. The full variable domain, with the rest looked up from reference TRBV14 and TRBJ2-7, is EAGVTQFPSHSVIEKGQTVTLRCDPISGHDNLYWYRRVMGKEIKFLLHFVKESKQDESGMPNNRFLAERTGGTYSTLKVQPAELEDSGVYFCASSQVWPPVEQYFGPGTRLTVT.

This CDR3 is CASSQDMANSPLHF. The CDR3 DNA follows: TGTGCCAGCAGCCAGGACATGGCCAATTCACCCCTCCACTTT. The chain uses TRBV11-2 and TRBJ1-6; D may be TRBD1 (5 bases). The V end was cut by 5 bases, the J end by 7 bases, with 12 bases between. The CDR3 extends over 14 amino acids. Germline assignment: CDR1 SGHAT and CDR2 FQNNGV.

This chain uses TRBV20-1 with TRBJ2-5; TRBD2 matches 7 bases. CDR1 and CDR2 from the germline V gene are DFQATT and SNEGSKA (reference sequence). The CDR3 is 14 amino acids. J was trimmed by 3 bases and V by 0 bases; bases with no gene match: 4. The CDR3 coding sequence is TGCAGTGCTAGAGATTCTGGGGGGGAAGAGACCCAGTACTTC. Translation gives CSARDSGGEETQYF.

V usage is TRBV2 and J usage is TRBJ2-7, with D uncertain. V lost 0 bases, J lost 7 bases, and 4 bases lay in between. The CDR3 spans 11 residues. Germline CDR1 SNHLY, CDR2 FYNNEI. The CDR3 coding sequence is TGTGCCAGCAGTGAAGCGGGGGAGCAGTACTTC. Protein product: CASSEAGEQYF.

The chain has TRBV4-1 and TRBJ2-7, with 8 bases matching TRBD2. Per germline, CDR1 MGHRA and CDR2 YSYEKL. V lost 3 bases and J lost 0; bases outside the gene matches: 13. The CDR3 has 18 amino acids. The CDR3 sequence is CASSHPRGDRRSSYEQYF. DNA for the CDR3: TGCGCCAGCAGCCACCCGCGGGGGGACCGAAGGAGCTCCTACGAGCAGTACTTC.

This rearrangement joins TRBV24-1 to TRBJ1-5; weak D call: TRBD1 (5 bases). V was clipped by 5 bases and J by 0 bases, with 7 bases between them. The CDR3 is 14 residues long. From germline, CDR1 is KGHDR and CDR2 SFDVKD. The CDR3 spells CATSAGDSNQPQHF. The CDR3 nucleotides read TGTGCCACCAGTGCGGGGGATAGCAATCAGCCCCAGCATTTT.

The V call is TRBV20-1, the J call TRBJ2-3; D perhaps matches TRBD1 (5 bases). V was trimmed by 7 bases and J by 5 bases, leaving 13 bases between them. Germline loops: CDR1 DFQATT, CDR2 SNEGSKA (reference sequence). The CDR3 is 12 residues long. Here the CDR3 reads CSELDQGDTQYF. The CDR3 DNA sequence: TGCAGTGAACTGGATCAGGGAGATACGCAGTATTTT.

This rearrangement joins TRBV11-3 to TRBJ1-1; D is ambiguous. Trimming stripped 7 bases from V and 1 base from J, with 13 bases between. The V gene's germline CDR1 is SGHNT and CDR2 YENEEA. This CDR3 spans 14 amino acids. The CDR3 bases are TGTGCCAGCACGAGAAAGGGCTCGAACACTGAAGCTTTCTTT. Residues: CASTRKGSNTEAFF.

The J gene is TRBJ1-2, the V gene TRBV6-2 or TRBV6-3; D possibly corresponds to TRBD1 (6 bases). The CDR3 covers 17 residues. Trimming shortened V by 5 bases and J by 8 bases, and 27 bases separated the two germline ends. The germline gives CDR1 MNHEY, CDR2 SVGEGT. The CDR3 protein is CASSPDPDWYRARGYTF. CDR3 DNA sequence: TGTGCCAGCAGTCCAGATCCAGATTGGTACAGGGCGCGAGGCTACACCTTC.